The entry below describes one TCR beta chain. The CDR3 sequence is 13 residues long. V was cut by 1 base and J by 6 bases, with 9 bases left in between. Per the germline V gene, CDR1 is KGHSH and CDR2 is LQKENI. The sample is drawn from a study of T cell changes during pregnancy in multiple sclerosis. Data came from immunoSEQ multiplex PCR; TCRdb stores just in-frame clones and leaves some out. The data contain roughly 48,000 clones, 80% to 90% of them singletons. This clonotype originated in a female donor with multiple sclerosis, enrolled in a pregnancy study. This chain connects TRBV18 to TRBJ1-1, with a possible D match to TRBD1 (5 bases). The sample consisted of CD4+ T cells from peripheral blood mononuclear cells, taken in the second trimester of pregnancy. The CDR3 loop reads CASSPRQTAEAFF. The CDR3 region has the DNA TGTGCCAGCTCACCACGACAGACGGCTGAAGCTTTCTTT.